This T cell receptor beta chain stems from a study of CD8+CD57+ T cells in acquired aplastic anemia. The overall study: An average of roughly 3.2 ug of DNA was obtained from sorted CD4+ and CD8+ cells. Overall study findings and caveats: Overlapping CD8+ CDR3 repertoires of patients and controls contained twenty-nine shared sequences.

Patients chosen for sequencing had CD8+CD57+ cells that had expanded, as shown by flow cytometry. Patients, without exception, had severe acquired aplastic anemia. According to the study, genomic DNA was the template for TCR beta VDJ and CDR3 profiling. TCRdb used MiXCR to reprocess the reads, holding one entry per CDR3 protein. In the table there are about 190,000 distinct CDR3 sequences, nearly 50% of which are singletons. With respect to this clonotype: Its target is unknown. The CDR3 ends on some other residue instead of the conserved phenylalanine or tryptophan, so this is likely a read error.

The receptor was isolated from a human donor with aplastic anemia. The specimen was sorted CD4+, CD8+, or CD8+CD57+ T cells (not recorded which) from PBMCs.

The CDR3 loop is CSVQEKAEAGANVLTL. CDR3 sequence (DNA): TGCAGCGTGCAAGAAAAGGCCGAGGCTGGGGCCAACGTCCTGACTCTC. The chain carries TRBV29-1 and TRBJ2-6; no definite D call. This CDR3 contains 16 residues. Germline values: CDR1 SQVTM, CDR2 ANQGSEA. Trimming took off 6 bases at V and 2 bases at J, with 17 bases between the two ends.